This T cell receptor beta chain appears in the sequencing data of a study of radiotherapy plus CTLA-4 blockade in lung cancer. For the study at large: Objective responses occurred in 15% to 20% of patients; over 30% had disease control.

Ipilimumab CTLA-4 blockade and focal radiation were given to patients with chemo-refractory metastatic non-small-cell lung cancer. Libraries were prepared by immunoSEQ multiplex PCR; TCRdb keeps only in-frame clonotypes and omits some of them. Here the sample spans 75,000 to 100,000 clones, approximately 78% being singletons. Findings and limits, study-wide: The best predictor of response was reported to be early blood T cell clone dynamics, with interferon-beta.

Germline V CDR1 and CDR2: MNHEY, SMNVEV (reference sequence). Trimming cost V 4 bases and J 2 bases; bases outside gene matches: 6. The length of the CDR3 is 16 residues. This clone was observed a single time. The target antigen is unknown. The chain uses TRBV27 and TRBJ2-7; 12 positions agree with TRBD2. The TCR was taken from a human donor with non-small cell lung cancer who had a partial response to radiotherapy plus ipilimumab. The input for sequencing was peripheral blood, taken from a patient treated with radiotherapy plus ipilimumab. The CDR3 DNA follows: TGTGCCAGCAGTTCCCGACTAGCGGGGGCCCCCTACGAGCAGTACTTC. It yields the protein CASSSRLAGAPYEQYF.